The 13 T cell receptor beta chains in this list originate from one sample, sequenced in a study of cytomegalovirus exposure and HLA in healthy donors. 13 Jbeta primers and 60 Vbeta primers were used for the PCR. Profiling relied on immunoSEQ multiplex PCR, and the TCRdb table lists in-frame clones only, not all of them. The repertoire consists of over 200,000 clones, with around 80% occurring once and the leading ten covering less than 3%. The sequenced sample was PBMCs. The receptors stem from a woman aged 60 to 75 in good health and CMV-seropositive.

The V call is TRBV6-5, the J call TRBJ1-2, with TRBD1 identical over 7 bases. The junction had 9 bases not matched to a gene; V was cut back by 7 bases and J by 4 bases. This CDR3 is 14 amino acids long. In germline, CDR1 is MNHEY, CDR2 SVGAGI. CDR3 coding DNA: TGTGCCAGCATACCCACAGGGGATATCTATGGCTACACCTTC. This translates into CASIPTGDIYGYTF.

This clone was picked up one time. The chain links TRBV12-5 to TRBJ2-2; D perhaps matches TRBD2 (6 bases). Germline assignment: CDR1 LGHNT and CDR2 FRNRAP. The length of the CDR3 is 13 residues. Trimming removed 8 bases from V and 5 bases from J, with 12 bases in between. CDR3 coding DNA: TGTGCTAGTCTCTCAGGGAGGACCGGGGAGCTGTTTTTT. Protein product: CASLSGRTGELFF.

The chain has TRBV30 and TRBJ1-4; D remains unclear. The V and J ends lost 0 bases and 4 bases respectively, with 15 bases between them. Germline loops: CDR1 GTSNPN, CDR2 SVGIG (reference sequence). The CDR3 has 16 amino acids. The CDR3 sequence is CAWSVASAELNEKLFF. In DNA, the CDR3 is TGTGCCTGGAGTGTAGCGTCGGCAGAGCTTAATGAAAAACTGTTTTTT.

J is TRBJ2-2 and V is TRBV21-1; the table names TRBD1, a call not compared with the DNA. TRBV21-1 constitutes a pseudogene. CDR3 size: 17 residues. The CDR3 DNA reads as TGTGCCAGCAGCAAAGTTGGGACAGGGCCTAACACCGGGGAGCTGTTTTTT. Translating it yields CASSKVGTGPNTGELFF.

CDR3 bases: TGTGCCAGCAGCTTAGGGGTAGCGGGAACTTATGAGCAGTTCTTC. Protein product: CASSLGVAGTYEQFF. This chain connects TRBV7-2 to TRBJ2-1; 8 bases line up with TRBD2. The CDR3 runs to 15 residues. Germline loops: CDR1 SGHTA, CDR2 FQGNSA. After removal of 1 base from V and 8 bases from J, the junction contained 7 bases not matched to a gene.

The count of this clone is one. J is TRBJ1-6 and V is TRBV7-3, with D perhaps matching TRBD1 (6 bases). Germline lookup yields CDR1 SGHTA and CDR2 FQGTGA. The CDR3 has 15 amino acids. The V end lost 5 bases, the J end lost 9 bases, and 17 bases lay between the germline ends. CDR3 amino acids: CASSLSDRLGSPLHF. The DNA of the CDR3 is TGTGCCAGCAGCCTCTCGGACAGACTGGGTTCACCCCTCCACTTT.

This clone was detected a few times. This chain uses TRBV6-4 with TRBJ1-2, with a weak D call TRBD1 (6 bases). CDR3 length: 15 residues. V was cut by 0 bases and J by 8 bases, with 16 bases left in between. CDR1 is MRHNA and CDR2 is SNTAGT in the germline V gene. CDR3 in DNA: TGTGCCAGCAGTGACTCGTGGACAGCAAAAGGGGGCTACACCTTC. Its translation: CASSDSWTAKGGYTF.

The chain uses TRBV9 and TRBJ2-1, with D possibly TRBD1 on 6 matching bases. Germline CDR1 SGDLS, CDR2 YYNGEE. The CDR3 contains 14 residues. V lost 3 bases, J lost 8 bases, and 15 bases lay in between. CDR3 protein: CASSALTGRDEQFF. CDR3 coding DNA: TGTGCCAGCAGCGCGTTAACAGGGCGGGATGAGCAGTTCTTC.

V is TRBV19 and J is TRBJ1-1; maybe TRBD1 (6 bases). The CDR3 is 15 residues long. CDR1 LNHDA and CDR2 SQIVND come from the germline V gene (reference sequence). V shed 7 bases and J shed 1 base, with 16 bases lying between them. The CDR3 protein is CASTGAWGSNTEAFF. The CDR3 region has the DNA TGTGCCAGTACAGGGGCCTGGGGTTCGAACACTGAAGCTTTCTTT.

This chain links TRBV11-2 with TRBJ1-2, with D possibly TRBD1 on 6 matching bases. Trimming took 1 base from V and 8 from J, leaving 23 bases between them. CDR3 length: 17 residues. The germline V gene has CDR1 SGHAT and CDR2 FQNNGV. CDR3 protein: CASSLGGGLVTRQGYTF. CDR3 nucleotides: TGTGCCAGCAGCTTAGGGGGGGGCTTGGTGACTCGACAGGGCTACACCTTC.

The rearrangement links TRBV28 to TRBJ1-4; 7 positions agree with TRBD1. The V segment lost 5 bases and the J segment 3 bases; nucleotides outside the gene matches: 6. This CDR3 has 15 amino acids. CDR1 and CDR2 (germline): MDHEN, SYDVKM. In DNA, the CDR3 is TGTGCCAGCAGTCCCATGGGGACAGCTAATGAAAAACTGTTTTTT. This sequence encodes CASSPMGTANEKLFF. The entire variable domain, with the rest obtained from reference TRBV28 and TRBJ1-4, is as follows: DVKVTQSSRYLVKRTGEKVFLECVQDMDHENMFWYRQDPGLGLRLIYFSYDVKMKEKGDIPEGYSVSREKKERFSLILESASTNQTSMYLCASSPMGTANEKLFFGSGTQLSVL.

The J gene is TRBJ1-5, the V gene TRBV5-5; D is possibly TRBD1 (6 bases). Per germline, CDR1 SGHKS and CDR2 YYEKEE (reference sequence). V was clipped by 7 bases and J by 3 bases, with 14 bases between them. The CDR3 extends over 14 amino acids. CDR3 in DNA: TGTGCCAGCGGGAGGGGGGAAGACAATCAGCCCCAGCATTTT. Encoded protein: CASGRGEDNQPQHF.

The CDR3 loop is CASSLGTGQRTEAFF. CDR3 nucleotides: TGTGCCAGCAGTCTCGGGACAGGACAGAGGACTGAAGCTTTCTTT. The rearrangement links TRBV28 to TRBJ1-1, with 8 bases lining up with TRBD1. The CDR3 is made up of 15 amino acids. V gave up 5 bases and J gave up 5 bases; unmatched junction bases: 10. Germline V gene data show CDR1 as MDHEN and CDR2 as SYDVKM.